This TCR beta chain was recorded in a study of blood T cells in healthy people across ages. General observations from the study: What prevented conclusive comparison of naive and antigen-experienced cells was that PBMCs were unsorted. TCR beta diversity per million T cells fell roughly linearly with age.

Germline values: CDR1 SGHNT, CDR2 YYREEE (reference sequence). The CDR3 sequence is 15 residues long. V gave up 4 bases and J gave up 3 bases; unmatched junction bases: 7. Primed by a sample-barcoded 5' primer and a J-beta primer mix, a second PCR proceeded for 7 to 11 cycles. Each cDNA molecule, via a template-switch adaptor with 12 random nucleotides, was tagged. TCRdb fed the 5' RACE reads into MiXCR, producing one record per CDR3 protein. The sample lists 650,000 to 950,000 distinct CDR3 sequences; about 42% were seen once. This clonotype was picked up a small number of times. Its antigen is still unknown.

J is TRBJ2-5 and V is TRBV5-4, with TRBD1 identical over 9 bases. The source material was blood. The clonotype comes from a man between 60 and 75 years old in good health. The CDR3 protein is CASSIPGQGKETQYF. In DNA, the CDR3 is TGTGCCAGCAGCATACCGGGACAGGGAAAAGAGACCCAGTACTTC.